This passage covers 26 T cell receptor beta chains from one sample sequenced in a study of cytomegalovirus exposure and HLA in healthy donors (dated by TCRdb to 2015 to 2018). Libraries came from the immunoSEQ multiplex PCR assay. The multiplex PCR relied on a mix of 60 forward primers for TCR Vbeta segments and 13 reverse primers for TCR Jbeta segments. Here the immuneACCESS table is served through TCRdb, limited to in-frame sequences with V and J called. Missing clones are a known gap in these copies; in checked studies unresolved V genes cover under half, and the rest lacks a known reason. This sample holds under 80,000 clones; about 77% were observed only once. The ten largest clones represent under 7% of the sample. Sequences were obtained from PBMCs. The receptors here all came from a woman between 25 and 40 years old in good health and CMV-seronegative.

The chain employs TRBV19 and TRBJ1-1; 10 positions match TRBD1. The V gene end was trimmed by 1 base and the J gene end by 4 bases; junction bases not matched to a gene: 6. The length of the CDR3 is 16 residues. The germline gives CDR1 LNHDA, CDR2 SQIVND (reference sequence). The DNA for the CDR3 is TGTGCCAGTAGTATAGGACAGGGGGCGCGGGGCACTGAAGCTTTCTTT. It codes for CASSIGQGARGTEAFF.

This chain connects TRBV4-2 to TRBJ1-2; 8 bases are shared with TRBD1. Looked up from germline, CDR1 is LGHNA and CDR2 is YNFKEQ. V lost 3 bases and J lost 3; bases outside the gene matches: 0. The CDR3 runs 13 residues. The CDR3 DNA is TGTGCCAGCAGCCAGGACAGGGACTATGGCTACACCTTC. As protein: CASSQDRDYGYTF.

DNA for the CDR3: TGTGCCAGCAGCGTCTCCTACGAGCAGTACTTC. Translating it yields CASSVSYEQYF. The V and J genes are TRBV28 and TRBJ2-7; D is uncertain. Deletions cut 6 bases from V and 0 bases from J, with 3 bases between. This CDR3 spans 11 amino acids. From germline, CDR1 is MDHEN and CDR2 SYDVKM.

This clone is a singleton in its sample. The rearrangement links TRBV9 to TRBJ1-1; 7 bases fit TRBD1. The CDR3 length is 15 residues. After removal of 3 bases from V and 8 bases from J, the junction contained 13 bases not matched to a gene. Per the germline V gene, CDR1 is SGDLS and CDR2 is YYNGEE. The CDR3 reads CASSDPTGTNPEAFF. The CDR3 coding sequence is TGTGCCAGCAGCGATCCGACAGGGACAAACCCCGAAGCTTTCTTT. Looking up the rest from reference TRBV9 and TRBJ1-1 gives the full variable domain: DSGVTQTPKHLITATGQRVTLRCSPRSGDLSVYWYQQSLDQGLQFLIQYYNGEERAKGNILERFSAQQFPDLHSELNLSSLELGDSALYFCASSDPTGTNPEAFFGQGTRLTVV.

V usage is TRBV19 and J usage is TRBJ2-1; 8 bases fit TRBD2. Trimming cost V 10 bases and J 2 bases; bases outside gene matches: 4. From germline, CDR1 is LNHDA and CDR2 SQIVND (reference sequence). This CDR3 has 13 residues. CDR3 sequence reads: CAMASGPYNEQFF. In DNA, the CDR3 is TGTGCCATGGCTAGCGGGCCCTACAATGAGCAGTTCTTC.

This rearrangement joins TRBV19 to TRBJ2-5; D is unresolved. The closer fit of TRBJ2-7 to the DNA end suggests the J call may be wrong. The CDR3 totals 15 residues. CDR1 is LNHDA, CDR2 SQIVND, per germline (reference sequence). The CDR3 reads CASSIEAVNSYEQYF. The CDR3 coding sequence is TGTGCCAGTAGTATCGAGGCAGTCAACTCCTACGAGCAGTACTTC.

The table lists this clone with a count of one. The CDR3 DNA follows: TGTGCCAGCAGCCTCACTACGGCCGGGGAGCTGTTTTTT. It translates to CASSLTTAGELFF. The chain combines TRBV11-3 with TRBJ2-2; D is ambiguous. With 5 bases removed from V and 6 bases from J, the gap between germline ends came to 10 bases. Germline V CDR1 and CDR2: SGHNT, YENEEA. This CDR3 is 13 amino acids long.

CDR3 sequence (DNA): TGTGCCAGCAGCTTGGCCGGGCAGGGGGCTCGCGGCTACACCTTC. Residues: CASSLAGQGARGYTF. The chain uses TRBV5-6 and TRBJ1-2, with 8 positions matching TRBD1. This CDR3 has 15 amino acids. V lost 0 bases to trimming and J lost 8 bases; unmatched junction nucleotides: 9. CDR1 is SGHDT and CDR2 is YYEEEE in the germline V gene.

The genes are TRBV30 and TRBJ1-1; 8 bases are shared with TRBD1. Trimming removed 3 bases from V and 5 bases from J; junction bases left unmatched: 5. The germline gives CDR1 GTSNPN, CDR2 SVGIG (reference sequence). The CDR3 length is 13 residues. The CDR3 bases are TGTGCCTGGAGAACAGGGGGACGAACTGAAGCTTTCTTT. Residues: CAWRTGGRTEAFF.

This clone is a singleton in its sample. The CDR3 region has the DNA TGTGCCAGCAGCTTTGCAGGGGGCTCCTACAATGAGCAGTTCTTC. Translation: CASSFAGGSYNEQFF. J is TRBJ2-1 and V is TRBV5-6; TRBD1 agrees at 7 bases. V lost 2 bases and J lost 0; bases outside the gene matches: 2. Per the germline V gene, CDR1 is SGHDT and CDR2 is YYEEEE. This CDR3 contains 15 residues.

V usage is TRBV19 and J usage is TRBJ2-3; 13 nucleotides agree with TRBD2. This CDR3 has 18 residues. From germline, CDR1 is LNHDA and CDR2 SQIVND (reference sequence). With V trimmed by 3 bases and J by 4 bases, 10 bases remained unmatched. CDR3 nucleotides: TGTGCCAGTAGTATCGATGAGACTAGCGGGAGGTTGCCAGATACGCAGTATTTT. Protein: CASSIDETSGRLPDTQYF.

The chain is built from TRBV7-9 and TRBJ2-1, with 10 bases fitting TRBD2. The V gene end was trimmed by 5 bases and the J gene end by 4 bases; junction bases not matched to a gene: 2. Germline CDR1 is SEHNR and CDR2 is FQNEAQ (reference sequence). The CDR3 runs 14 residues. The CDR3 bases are TGTGCCAGCAGCCTGGGACTAGCGTACAATGAGCAGTTCTTC. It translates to CASSLGLAYNEQFF.

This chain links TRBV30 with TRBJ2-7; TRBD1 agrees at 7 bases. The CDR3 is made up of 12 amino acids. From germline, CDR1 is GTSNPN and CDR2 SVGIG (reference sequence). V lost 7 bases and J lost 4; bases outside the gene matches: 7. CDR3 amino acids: CAYSTGMYEQYF. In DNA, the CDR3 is TGTGCCTACTCGACAGGGATGTACGAGCAGTACTTC.

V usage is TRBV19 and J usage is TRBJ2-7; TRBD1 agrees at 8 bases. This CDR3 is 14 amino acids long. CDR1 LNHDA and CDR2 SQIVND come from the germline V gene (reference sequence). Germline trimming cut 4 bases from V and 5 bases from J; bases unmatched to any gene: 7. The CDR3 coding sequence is TGTGCCAGTAGTACGACAGGGGTTGGGCACGAGCAGTACTTC. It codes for CASSTTGVGHEQYF.

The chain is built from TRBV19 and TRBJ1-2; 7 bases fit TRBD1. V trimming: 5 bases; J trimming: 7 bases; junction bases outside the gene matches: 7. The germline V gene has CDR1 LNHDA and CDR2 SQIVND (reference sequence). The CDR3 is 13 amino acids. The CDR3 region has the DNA TGTGCCAGTAGTCGGACACAGGGGACTGGCTACACCTTC. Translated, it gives CASSRTQGTGYTF.

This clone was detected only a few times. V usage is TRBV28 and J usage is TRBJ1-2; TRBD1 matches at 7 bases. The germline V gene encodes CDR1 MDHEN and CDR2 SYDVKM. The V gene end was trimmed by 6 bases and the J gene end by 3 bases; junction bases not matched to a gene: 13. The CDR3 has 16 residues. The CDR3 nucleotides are TGTGCCAGCAGCCTGGGGTCCGGGACAGCGGACTATGGCTACACCTTC. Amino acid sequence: CASSLGSGTADYGYTF.

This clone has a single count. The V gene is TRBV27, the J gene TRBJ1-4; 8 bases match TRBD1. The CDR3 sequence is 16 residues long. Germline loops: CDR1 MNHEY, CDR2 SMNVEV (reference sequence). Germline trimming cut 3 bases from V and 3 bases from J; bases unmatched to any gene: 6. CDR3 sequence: CASSFRGPGANEKLFF. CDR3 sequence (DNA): TGTGCCAGCAGTTTCAGGGGGCCGGGAGCTAATGAAAAACTGTTTTTT.

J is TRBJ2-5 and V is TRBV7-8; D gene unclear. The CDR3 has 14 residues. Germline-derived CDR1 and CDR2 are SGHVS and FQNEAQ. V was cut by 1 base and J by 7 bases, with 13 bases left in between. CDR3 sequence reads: CASSLVGSLGTQYF. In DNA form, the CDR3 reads TGTGCCAGCAGCTTAGTGGGTAGCTTAGGGACCCAGTACTTC. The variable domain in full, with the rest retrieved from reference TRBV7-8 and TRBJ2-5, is GAGVSQSPRYKVAKRGQDVALRCDPISGHVSLFWYQQALGQGPEFLTYFQNEAQLDKSGLPSDRFFAERPEGSVSTLKIQRTQQEDSAVYLCASSLVGSLGTQYFGPGTRLLVL.

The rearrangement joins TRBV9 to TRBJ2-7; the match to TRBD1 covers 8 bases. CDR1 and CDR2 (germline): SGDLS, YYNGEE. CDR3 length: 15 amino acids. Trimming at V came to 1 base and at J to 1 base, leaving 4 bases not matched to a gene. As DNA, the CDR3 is TGTGCCAGCAGCGTATCCCGGACAGGGTCCTACGAGCAGTACTTC. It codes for CASSVSRTGSYEQYF.

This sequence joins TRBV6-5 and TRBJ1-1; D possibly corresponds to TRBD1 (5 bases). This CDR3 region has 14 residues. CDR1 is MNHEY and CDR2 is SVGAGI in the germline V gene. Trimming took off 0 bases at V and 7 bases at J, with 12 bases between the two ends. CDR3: CASSYSSVGLEAFF. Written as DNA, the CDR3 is TGTGCCAGCAGTTACTCGTCGGTGGGGCTTGAAGCTTTCTTT.

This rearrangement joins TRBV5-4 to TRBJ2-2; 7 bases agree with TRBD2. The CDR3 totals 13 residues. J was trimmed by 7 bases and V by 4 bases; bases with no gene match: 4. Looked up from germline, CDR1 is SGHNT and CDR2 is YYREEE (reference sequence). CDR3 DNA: TGTGCCAGCAGCCTATGGACTAGCGGGGAGCTGTTTTTT. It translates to CASSLWTSGELFF.

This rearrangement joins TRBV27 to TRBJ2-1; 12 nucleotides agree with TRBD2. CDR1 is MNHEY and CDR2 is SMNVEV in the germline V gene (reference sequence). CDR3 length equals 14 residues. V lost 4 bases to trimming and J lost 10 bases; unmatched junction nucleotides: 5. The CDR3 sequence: CASSYKGLAGEQFF. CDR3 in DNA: TGTGCCAGCAGTTATAAAGGACTAGCGGGGGAGCAGTTCTTC.

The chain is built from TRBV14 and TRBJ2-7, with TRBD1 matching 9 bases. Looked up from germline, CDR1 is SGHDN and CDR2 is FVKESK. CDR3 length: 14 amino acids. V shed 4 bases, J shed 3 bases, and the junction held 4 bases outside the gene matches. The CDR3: CASSLGTGNYEQYF. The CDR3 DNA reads TGTGCCAGCAGCCTTGGGACAGGGAACTACGAGCAGTACTTC.

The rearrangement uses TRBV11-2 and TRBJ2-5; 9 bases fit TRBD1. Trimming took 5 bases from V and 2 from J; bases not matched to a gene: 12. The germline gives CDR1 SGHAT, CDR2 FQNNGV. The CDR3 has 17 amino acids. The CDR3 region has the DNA TGTGCCAGCAGCCCCTACCATCCCGACAGGGGGCAAGAGACCCAGTACTTC. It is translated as CASSPYHPDRGQETQYF. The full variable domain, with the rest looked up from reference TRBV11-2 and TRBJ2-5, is EAGVAQSPRYKIIEKRQSVAFWCNPISGHATLYWYQQILGQGPKLLIQFQNNGVVDDSQLPKDRFSAERLKGVDSTLKIQPAKLEDSAVYLCASSPYHPDRGQETQYFGPGTRLLVL.

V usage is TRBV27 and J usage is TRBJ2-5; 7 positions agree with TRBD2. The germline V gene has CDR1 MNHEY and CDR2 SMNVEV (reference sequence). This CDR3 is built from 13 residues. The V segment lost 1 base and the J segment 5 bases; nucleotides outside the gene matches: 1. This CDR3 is CASSLFGGETQYF. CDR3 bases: TGTGCCAGCAGTTTATTCGGGGGGGAGACCCAGTACTTC.

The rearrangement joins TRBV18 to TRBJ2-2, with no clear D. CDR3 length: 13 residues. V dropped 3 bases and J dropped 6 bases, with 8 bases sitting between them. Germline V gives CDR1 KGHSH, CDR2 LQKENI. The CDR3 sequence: CASSPTSPGELFF. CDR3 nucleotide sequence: TGTGCCAGCTCACCTACCAGTCCCGGGGAGCTGTTTTTT.